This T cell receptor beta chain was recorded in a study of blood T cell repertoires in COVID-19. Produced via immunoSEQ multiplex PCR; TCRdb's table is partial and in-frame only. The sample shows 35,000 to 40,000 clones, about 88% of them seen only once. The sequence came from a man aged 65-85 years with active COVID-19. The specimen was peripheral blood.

The chain's CDR3 is CASTFSTPYNEQFF. CDR3 bases: TGTGCCAGCACCTTTAGCACTCCCTACAATGAGCAGTTCTTC. J is TRBJ2-1 and V is TRBV7-8; unclear D gene. Looked up from germline, CDR1 is SGHVS and CDR2 is FQNEAQ. The CDR3 is 14 residues long. V lost 7 bases and J lost 2, with 12 bases in between.